These T cell receptor beta chains were read from a single sample in a study of OX40 agonist ivuxolimab in advanced cancers. The method was immunoSEQ multiplex PCR; TCRdb's version includes in-frame clones alone and lacks a portion of them. The sample lists tens of thousands of clones, 65% to 90% seen once, with about 1.9% in the top ten. The material sequenced was CD4+ or CD8+ T cells sorted from blood, taken in a trial of the OX40 agonist ivuxolimab. These receptors came from an adult with an advanced solid tumor such as melanoma, head and neck, liver or kidney cancer. The CDR3 runs from the conserved cysteine through the conserved F or W. D genes are given only for firm matches. The size entry is marked missing in some rows and otherwise reads once, few, many or a size class.

V	size	J	D	DNA	CDR3
TRBV9	-	TRBJ2-3	-	TGTGCCAGCAGCACCCGGGCGATCCAAACCACAGATACGCAGTATTTT	CASSTRAIQTTDTQYF
TRBV7-8	-	TRBJ1-4	TRBD1	TGTGCCAGCAGCCCTAGACAGGGGATCAATGAAAAACTGTTTTTT	CASSPRQGINEKLFF
TRBV10-3	-	TRBJ2-7	-	TGTGCCATCAGAGCTGCGGGGTCAAGTGGGTACGAGCAGTACTTC	CAIRAAGSSGYEQYF
TRBV11-3	-	TRBJ1-1	-	TGTGCCAGCAGCCCACGGACGGATTTCATGAACACTGAAGCTTTCTTT	CASSPRTDFMNTEAFF
TRBV11-2	-	TRBJ2-3	TRBD2	TGTGCCAGCAGCCCAAAGGTAGTTAGGACTAGTTTCAGCGCGGATACGCAGTATTTT	CASSPKVVRTSFSADTQYF
TRBV6-6	-	TRBJ2-2	TRBD2	TGTGCCAGCAGTTACTCGGGGGGGGACACCGGGGAGCTGTTTTTT	CASSYSGGDTGELFF
TRBV10-1	few	TRBJ2-7	-	TGCGCCACCTCACCCCCAGGGACTCACGAGCAGTACTTC	CATSPPGTHEQYF
TRBV28	-	TRBJ1-2	-	TGTGCCAGCAGTCAGAGGAGTGGCTACACCTTC	CASSQRSGYTF
TRBV2	-	TRBJ2-3	-	TGTGCCAGCCGCCTAGCGCTTTCCACAGATACGCAGTATTTT	CASRLALSTDTQYF
TRBV19	-	TRBJ2-7	TRBD2	TGTGCCAGTAGTATAGGACTAGCGTCCTCCTACGAGCAGTACTTC	CASSIGLASSYEQYF
TRBV29-1	-	TRBJ2-5	TRBD2	TGCAGCGTTGAAAGAGGGGAGGGAGAGACCCAGTACTTC	CSVERGEGETQYF
TRBV5-1	-	TRBJ1-5	-	TGCGCCAACAGGTTTGGCAAGGATCAGCCCCAGCATTTT	CANRFGKDQPQHF
TRBV6-1	once	TRBJ2-7	-	TGTGCCAGCAGTGAAACAGGGATTGGCAACGAGCAGTACTTC	CASSETGIGNEQYF
TRBV6-1	-	TRBJ1-2	TRBD1	TGTGCCAGCAGTGATCAGGGGGCGGACTTTGGCTACACCTTC	CASSDQGADFGYTF
TRBV15	-	TRBJ2-2	-	TGTGCCACCAGCAGAGATAAGGGGTTACCCGGGGAGCTGTTTTTT	CATSRDKGLPGELFF
TRBV12-5	few	TRBJ2-7	-	TGTGCTAGTGGCCCGAAAGAGCTCGAGCAGTACTTC	CASGPKELEQYF
TRBV19	-	TRBJ2-1	-	TGTGCCAGTAGTATGGAGCTACTAGTGAACAATGAGCAGTTCTTC	CASSMELLVNNEQFF
TRBV2	-	TRBJ1-1	TRBD1	TGTGCCAGCAGGGGACAGTTCGCGGAAGCTTTCTTT	CASRGQFAEAFF
TRBV6-1	-	TRBJ2-2	-	TGTGCCAGCAGTGCCACAGGGAACACCGGGGAGCTGTTTTTT	CASSATGNTGELFF
TRBV18	-	TRBJ2-7	-	TGTGCCAGCTCACCTAGCTCGGGGGCTCGCGAGCAGTACTTC	CASSPSSGAREQYF
TRBV30	-	TRBJ2-1	TRBD2	TGTGCCTGGAGTCCTGGACTAGCGGAAAGGCAGTTCTTC	CAWSPGLAERQFF
TRBV11-3	few	TRBJ2-3	-	TGTGCCAGCAGCTTAGATCCGGCAGGGGGACTCACAGATACGCAGTATTTT	CASSLDPAGGLTDTQYF
TRBV11-2	once	TRBJ2-5	TRBD2	TGTGCCAGCAGCCCGGGACTACAAGAGACCCAGTACTTC	CASSPGLQETQYF
TRBV5-1	once	TRBJ2-1	-	TGCGCCAGCAGCTTGGACGCCGGGGGCAATGAGCAGTTCTTC	CASSLDAGGNEQFF
TRBV27	-	TRBJ2-5	TRBD2	TGTGCCAGCAGTTTAGGAGGCGGGAGGGCCGTAGAGACCCAGTACTTC	CASSLGGGRAVETQYF
TRBV18	-	TRBJ2-1	-	TGTGCCAGCTCACACACCGCCGGTGAGCAGTTCTTC	CASSHTAGEQFF
TRBV11-2	once	TRBJ2-7	TRBD2	TGTGCCAGCAGCTTAAGTGGGGGAGGGGACCTGACATTTAATTACGAGCAGTACTTC	CASSLSGGGDLTFNYEQYF
TRBV30	-	TRBJ2-7	TRBD1	TGTGCCTGGAGTCCGGGACAGTCCTACGAGCAGTACTTC	CAWSPGQSYEQYF
TRBV10-3	-	TRBJ2-7	TRBD1	TGTGCCATCCAGGGGCAGGGGGTCTACGAGCAGTACTTC	CAIQGQGVYEQYF
TRBV6-6	-	TRBJ2-1	TRBD2	TGTGCCAGCAGTCCGCGGGAGGCCCGCAACAATGAGCAGTTCTTC	CASSPREARNNEQFF
TRBV7-8	-	TRBJ1-1	-	TGTGCCAGCAGCTTATTTGGACAGTCTAACACTGAAGCTTTCTTT	CASSLFGQSNTEAFF
TRBV29-1	-	TRBJ1-1	-	TGCAGCGGGAATGTTGGGCAGGTGAACACTGAAGCTTTCTTT	CSGNVGQVNTEAFF
TRBV5-1	few	TRBJ2-5	-	TGCGCCAGCACCTGGGCAGCTCAAGGTGGAGAGACCCAGTACTTC	CASTWAAQGGETQYF
TRBV5-1	-	TRBJ1-1	-	TGCGCCAGCAGCGATGGACAGCCGAACACTGAAGCTTTCTTT	CASSDGQPNTEAFF
TRBV5-4	-	TRBJ2-5	TRBD2	TGTGCCAGCAGCTCGAGGACTAGTGGTGACGAGACCCAGTACTTC	CASSSRTSGDETQYF
TRBV7-2	-	TRBJ1-2	-	TGTGCCAGCAGCCCCGGACAGCCACAATACTATGGCTACACCTTC	CASSPGQPQYYGYTF
TRBV5-1	once	TRBJ2-3	TRBD2	TGCGCCAGCAGCTCCGGACTAGCGGGAGGATCGGATACGCAGTATTTT	CASSSGLAGGSDTQYF
TRBV5-1	-	TRBJ2-1	-	TGCGCCAGCTCCCATGGAACGCTAGGCAATGAGCAGTTCTTC	CASSHGTLGNEQFF
TRBV11-2	-	TRBJ2-5	TRBD1	TGTGCCAGCAGCGAGACAGGGGTGAGGGAGACCCAGTACTTC	CASSETGVRETQYF
TRBV19	-	TRBJ2-3	-	TGTGCCAGTAGTATTCGGTACCAGCCAGCCCTCCCAGATACGCAGTATTTT	CASSIRYQPALPDTQYF
TRBV4-1	once	TRBJ2-3	TRBD2	TGCGCCAGCAGCCAAGGGACTAGCGGGAGTGGGACAGATACGCAGTATTTT	CASSQGTSGSGTDTQYF
TRBV4-1	-	TRBJ2-3	TRBD2	TGCGCCAGCAGCCAACGGCTAGCGGGGAGCACAGATACGCAGTATTTT	CASSQRLAGSTDTQYF
TRBV25-1	-	TRBJ1-2	-	TGTGCCAGCAGTGATGTAGGGTCGGGAGTGGCCGGATGGGGCTACACCTTC	CASSDVGSGVAGWGYTF
TRBV9	-	TRBJ2-5	-	TGTGCCAGCAGCGTAGGGGAGAAAGAGACCCAGTACTTC	CASSVGEKETQYF
TRBV11-2	-	TRBJ2-5	-	TGTGCCAGCAGCTTAGGAGCAACCGAGGAGACCCAGTACTTC	CASSLGATEETQYF
TRBV28	once	TRBJ2-5	TRBD1	TGTGCCAGCAGCGGTTCCGAGACAGGGGCCAAAGAGACCCAGTACTTC	CASSGSETGAKETQYF
TRBV11-3	-	TRBJ1-1	-	TGTGCCAGCAGCTTAGAGGGCAGTGGCACTGAAGCTTTCTTT	CASSLEGSGTEAFF
TRBV6-1	once	TRBJ2-5	-	TGTGCCAGCAGTGAAGGCGGGACCCAAGAGACCCAGTACTTC	CASSEGGTQETQYF
TRBV6-5	-	TRBJ2-5	TRBD1	TGTGCCAGCAGTTACTCCCGGGACAGCCAAGAGACCCAGTACTTC	CASSYSRDSQETQYF
TRBV11-1	-	TRBJ2-7	TRBD1	TGTGCCAGCAGCCCCCGGGACAGCCAGTCCCTCGAGCAGTACTTC	CASSPRDSQSLEQYF
TRBV11-2	-	TRBJ2-7	-	TGTGCCAGCAGCTTCGATTTCGGGACCTACGAGCAGTACTTC	CASSFDFGTYEQYF